Following are 31 T cell receptor beta chains from one sample sequenced in a study of T cell clonotyping in hematopoietic cell transplantation. Measured with immunoSEQ multiplex PCR; TCRdb has only the in-frame clones, and not every one. The sample records about 76,000 clones, around 96% being singletons. As for time point: recipient sample about 28 days before transplant, after cytoreduction. The source material was peripheral blood mononuclear cells, sampled before stem cell transplant. All receptors come from a woman aged 50 to 65 with acute myeloid leukemia. Some clones in this sample may be carry-over from other donors' samples.

The chain has TRBV5-6 and TRBJ2-5, with TRBD1 matching 7 bases. With 4 bases clipped from V and 12 bases from J, the junction kept 12 bases outside the gene matches. This CDR3 region has 13 residues. Germline lookup yields CDR1 SGHDT and CDR2 YYEEEE. Here the CDR3 reads CASSRTLGQSKYF. CDR3 sequence (DNA): TGTGCCAGCAGCCGGACTCTGGGACAGTCAAAGTACTTC. Looking up the rest from reference TRBV5-6 and TRBJ2-5 gives the full variable domain: DAGVTQSPTHLIKTRGQQVTLRCSPKSGHDTVSWYQQALGQGPQFIFQYYEEEERQRGNFPDRFSGHQFPNYSSELNVNALLLGDSALYLCASSRTLGQSKYFGPGTRLLVL.

V usage is TRBV5-1 and J usage is TRBJ1-6, with 8 positions matching TRBD1. Germline V gives CDR1 SGHRS, CDR2 YFSETQ. Germline trimming cut 1 base from V and 5 bases from J; bases unmatched to any gene: 8. This CDR3 has 17 amino acids. Here the CDR3 DNA reads TGCGCCAGCAGCTTGCTTAGCCGGGACAGGAATAATTCACCCCTCCACTTT. Translation: CASSLLSRDRNNSPLHF.

The J gene is TRBJ2-3, the V gene TRBV30, with 9 bases matching TRBD2. The CDR3 totals 16 residues. Germline V CDR1 and CDR2: GTSNPN, SVGIG (reference sequence). J gave up 6 bases and V 3 bases, and 13 bases lay outside the gene matches. CDR3 in DNA: TGTGCCTGGAGCTTAGAGAACCCTAGCGGGGACGATACGCAGTATTTT. Translating it yields CAWSLENPSGDDTQYF.

V is TRBV4-2 and J is TRBJ2-7; D gene ambiguous. The CDR3 consists of 15 residues. V was shortened by 0 bases and J by 0 bases, with 9 bases between the two germline ends. Germline loops: CDR1 LGHNA, CDR2 YNFKEQ. CDR3 nucleotides: TGTGCCAGCAGCCAAGAACTGAGGAGCTCCTACGAGCAGTACTTC. Amino acid sequence: CASSQELRSSYEQYF.

The chain has TRBV2 and TRBJ2-1; 7 bases are a match to TRBD1. Germline CDR1 reads SNHLY; CDR2 reads FYNNEI. The J segment lost 2 bases and the V segment lost 6 bases, leaving 4 bases of the junction unmatched. The CDR3 is 14 residues long. CDR3 bases: TGTGCCAGCAGCCCAGGGACAGCCTACAATGAGCAGTTCTTC. Amino acid sequence: CASSPGTAYNEQFF.

Note on this clone: One end of the junction varies from germline; a read error may be responsible. The CDR3, as DNA: TGTGCCTGGAGTGTACTGGAGGGGCAAGGGACCCAGTACTTC. Protein product: CAWSVLEGQGTQYF. The chain joins TRBV30 to TRBJ2-5; perhaps TRBD2 as D (6 bases). From germline, CDR1 is GTSNPN and CDR2 SVGIG (reference sequence). CDR3 size: 14 residues.

The genes are TRBV30 and TRBJ1-1; D ambiguous. V dropped 7 bases and J dropped 2 bases, with 11 bases sitting between them. From germline, CDR1 is GTSNPN and CDR2 SVGIG (reference sequence). This CDR3 has 12 amino acids. In nucleotides, the CDR3 is TGTGCCTTACGAGGTTTAAACACTGAAGCTTTCTTT. Residues: CALRGLNTEAFF.

This sequence joins TRBV20-1 and TRBJ2-1, with D unclear. V gave up 4 bases and J gave up 9 bases, with 10 bases separating them. Germline assignment: CDR1 DFQATT and CDR2 SNEGSKA (reference sequence). The CDR3 totals 11 residues. CDR3 residues: CSATRLTEQFF. The CDR3 DNA sequence: TGCAGTGCTACCCGTTTGACTGAGCAGTTCTTC.

The rearrangement uses TRBV5-1 and TRBJ1-1; TRBD1 might be the D (5 bases). Between the trimmed V and J ends, which lost 3 bases and 5 bases, there was a span of 23 bases. CDR1 is SGHRS, CDR2 YFSETQ, per germline. CDR3 length equals 17 residues. DNA of the CDR3: TGCGCCAGCAGCTCAGCAGCCGGGGGAGGCCTGAGGACTGAAGCTTTCTTT. Translating gives CASSSAAGGGLRTEAFF.

This chain uses TRBV11-2 with TRBJ2-3; 9 bases line up with TRBD1. In germline, CDR1 is SGHAT, CDR2 FQNNGV. V lost 3 bases to trimming and J lost 4 bases; unmatched junction nucleotides: 5. This CDR3 has 15 residues. The CDR3 spells CASSLGTGTPDTQYF. For the CDR3, the DNA is TGTGCCAGCAGCTTGGGGACAGGGACTCCAGATACGCAGTATTTT.

The V gene is TRBV30, the J gene TRBJ2-5; a weak D match, TRBD1 (6 bases). CDR3 length: 11 residues. V dropped 8 bases and J dropped 5 bases, with 12 bases sitting between them. CDR1 and CDR2 (germline): GTSNPN, SVGIG (reference sequence). The CDR3 DNA is TGTGCCGGAGACAGGCGCGAGACCCAGTACTTC. This encodes CAGDRRETQYF. The full variable domain, its missing parts supplied by reference TRBV30 and TRBJ2-5, is SQTIHQWPATLVQPVGSPLSLECTVEGTSNPNLYWYRQAAGRGLQLLFYSVGIGQISSEVPQNLSASRPQDRQFILSSKKLLLSDSGFYLCAGDRRETQYFGPGTRLLVL.

The CDR3 protein is CASSLGGDYGYTF. CDR3 in DNA: TGTGCCAGCAGCTTGGGAGGGGACTATGGCTACACCTTC. The chain recombines TRBV5-8 with TRBJ1-2, with D possibly TRBD1 on 5 matching bases. Germline V lookup: CDR1 SGHTS, CDR2 YDEGEE. The CDR3 has 13 residues. V lost 0 bases and J 3 bases, leaving 6 bases between the germline ends.

The chain is built from TRBV6-6 and TRBJ1-2, with TRBD1 as a possible D gene (6 bases). The CDR3 contains 11 residues. V lost 5 bases and J lost 8, with 9 bases in between. Germline V gene lookup returns CDR1 MNHNY and CDR2 SVGAGI (reference sequence). The CDR3 coding sequence is TGTGCCAGCAGTCCACAGGGCGGCTACACCTTC. This translates into CASSPQGGYTF.

V usage is TRBV29-1 and J usage is TRBJ2-7; 11 nucleotides align to TRBD2. J gave up 0 bases and V 4 bases, and 2 bases lay outside the gene matches. Per germline, CDR1 SQVTM and CDR2 ANQGSEA. The CDR3 length is 14 residues. In DNA form, the CDR3 reads TGCAGCGTTGTGGGGACTAGCGGCTCCTACGAGCAGTACTTC. This codes for CSVVGTSGSYEQYF.

The genes are TRBV7-8 and TRBJ2-4; D unresolved. The CDR3 loop spans 16 amino acids. The V end was cut by 4 bases, the J end by 1 base, with 14 bases between. Germline assignment: CDR1 SGHVS and CDR2 FQNEAQ. The CDR3 is CASSSALSVAKNIQYF. Written as DNA, the CDR3 is TGTGCCAGCAGCTCTGCTTTATCGGTTGCCAAAAACATTCAGTACTTC.

Of note for this clone: Within the sample, other DNA sequences also encode this same CDR3. The J gene is TRBJ2-7, the V gene TRBV27; no clear D. The CDR3 is made up of 13 amino acids. Between the trimmed V and J ends, which lost 3 bases and 2 bases, there was a span of 8 bases. CDR1 MNHEY and CDR2 SMNVEV come from the germline V gene (reference sequence). The CDR3 DNA follows: TGTGCCAGCAGTTTTGGCCTAACCTACGAGCAGTACTTC. Translation gives CASSFGLTYEQYF.

This clone was recorded a few times. V and J are TRBV7-2 and TRBJ1-6; 8 bases match TRBD1. Germline CDR1 SGHTA, CDR2 FQGNSA. The CDR3 is made up of 16 amino acids. V was clipped by 0 bases and J by 9 bases; unmatched bases: 7. This CDR3 is CASSLAGQGGGSPLHF. Here the CDR3 DNA reads TGTGCCAGCAGCTTAGCTGGACAGGGCGGGGGTTCACCCCTCCACTTT.

The rearrangement joins TRBV21-1 to TRBJ1-6; the DNA was not used to check the table's D call, TRBD1. TRBV21-1 is tagged as a pseudogene. The CDR3 spans 16 residues. CDR3: CASSKLRQDINSPLHF. The CDR3 nucleotides read TGTGCCAGCAGCAAACTTCGACAGGATATTAATTCACCCCTCCACTTT.

This chain joins TRBV5-1 and TRBJ2-7; tentatively, D is TRBD1 or TRBD2 (6 bases each). The CDR3 has 15 amino acids. V lost 4 bases and J 4 bases, leaving 18 bases between the germline ends. The germline V gene encodes CDR1 SGHRS and CDR2 YFSETQ. The CDR3 coding sequence is TGCGCCAGCAGCCCCCGTGTGGGGGGCTGGTACGAGCAGTACTTC. The encoded protein is CASSPRVGGWYEQYF.

This clone was found once. V and J are TRBV12-5 and TRBJ1-5, with TRBD1 matching 9 bases. Germline trimming cut 5 bases from V and 6 bases from J; bases unmatched to any gene: 8. This CDR3 has 15 amino acids. Per germline, CDR1 LGHNT and CDR2 FRNRAP. CDR3 amino acids: CASGTGTGLGQPQHF. The CDR3, as DNA: TGTGCTAGTGGTACTGGGACAGGGCTAGGTCAGCCCCAGCATTTT. The variable domain in full, with the rest retrieved from reference TRBV12-5 and TRBJ1-5, is DARVTQTPRHKVTEMGQEVTMRCQPILGHNTVFWYRQTMMQGLELLAYFRNRAPLDDSGMPKDRFSAEMPDATLATLKIQPSEPRDSAVYFCASGTGTGLGQPQHFGDGTRLSIL.

The CDR3 bases are TGTGCCAGCAGCTTAGTCGATGAGCAGTTCTTC. It yields the protein CASSLVDEQFF. The chain carries TRBV7-2 and TRBJ2-1; D not certain. CDR1 and CDR2 from the germline V gene are SGHTA and FQGNSA. V was pared by 1 base and J by 8 bases, with 3 bases between. The CDR3 has 11 residues.

The genes are TRBV27 and TRBJ1-5; the match to TRBD1 covers 9 bases. V dropped 6 bases and J dropped 6; count of bases not matched to a gene: 12. There are 16 residues in the CDR3. In germline, CDR1 is MNHEY, CDR2 SMNVEV (reference sequence). CDR3 residues: CASRFRGQGPVQPQHF. In DNA form, the CDR3 reads TGTGCCAGCAGATTCCGAGGACAGGGGCCAGTTCAGCCCCAGCATTTT.

The J gene is TRBJ1-1, the V gene TRBV29-1, with D unresolved. Germline V gene lookup returns CDR1 SQVTM and CDR2 ANQGSEA. The CDR3 is made up of 11 amino acids. Trimming pared 6 bases from V and 5 bases from J, leaving 10 bases between. Here the CDR3 reads CSVVTGTEAFF. CDR3 DNA: TGCAGCGTCGTGACGGGGACTGAAGCTTTCTTT.

V and J are TRBV5-6 and TRBJ1-2; D perhaps matches TRBD1 (6 bases). CDR3 length: 15 amino acids. Germline loops: CDR1 SGHDT, CDR2 YYEEEE. The V end was cut by 4 bases, the J end by 4 bases, with 17 bases between. CDR3 bases: TGTGCCAGCAGCCTAGCAGGGGCAACCCCCTATGGCTACACCTTC. Protein sequence: CASSLAGATPYGYTF.

The genes are TRBV19 and TRBJ1-1; the match to TRBD1 covers 11 bases. CDR1 is LNHDA, CDR2 SQIVND, per germline (reference sequence). V lost 1 base, J lost 8 bases, and 6 bases stayed unmatched. The CDR3 contains 15 residues. CDR3 in DNA: TGTGCCAGTAGTATAGCCGGACAGGGGGCCCAAGAAGCTTTCTTT. It encodes CASSIAGQGAQEAFF.

This chain connects TRBV5-6 to TRBJ2-1, with 8 bases aligning to TRBD2. The CDR3 sequence is 14 residues long. The germline V gene encodes CDR1 SGHDT and CDR2 YYEEEE. V shed 2 bases and J 4 bases; nucleotides not matched to a gene: 2. CDR3 nucleotide sequence: TGTGCCAGCAGCTTCCCTAGCGGGTACAATGAGCAGTTCTTC. This encodes CASSFPSGYNEQFF.

The genes are TRBV11-3 and TRBJ2-2, with D possibly TRBD2 on 6 matching bases. This CDR3 is built from 14 residues. V dropped 4 bases and J dropped 0 bases, with 6 bases sitting between them. The germline CDR1 and CDR2 sequences are SGHNT and YENEEA. CDR3 protein: CASSSSANTGELFF. CDR3 DNA sequence: TGTGCCAGCAGCTCTAGCGCGAACACCGGGGAGCTGTTTTTT.

V is TRBV6-1 and J is TRBJ2-1, with D hard to call. Germline CDR1 reads MNHNS; CDR2 reads SASEGT. V gave up 6 bases and J gave up 11 bases, with 11 bases separating them. CDR3 length: 11 amino acids. CDR3 in DNA: TGTGCCAGCAGCATCTCTTTTAAGCAGTTCTTC. It is translated as CASSISFKQFF.

The V call is TRBV2, the J call TRBJ2-1, with no clear D. CDR1 is SNHLY, CDR2 FYNNEI, per germline. The CDR3 has 12 residues. The ends were cut back, 5 bases at V and 3 bases at J, with 5 bases in the middle. The CDR3 here is CASSSGYNEQFF. The CDR3 nucleotides read TGTGCCAGCAGTTCGGGCTACAATGAGCAGTTCTTC.

This sequence joins TRBV7-9 and TRBJ2-3, with D unclear. The CDR3 has 12 residues. The V gene's germline CDR1 is SEHNR and CDR2 FQNEAQ (reference sequence). Trimming left V 5 bases short and J 0 bases short, with 3 bases between. In DNA form, the CDR3 reads TGTGCCAGCAGCACCAGCACAGATACGCAGTATTTT. As protein: CASSTSTDTQYF.

The chain has TRBV11-3 and TRBJ2-1; no clear D gene. The V gene lost 2 bases and the J gene lost 5 bases, with 7 bases spanning the gap. The germline V gene has CDR1 SGHNT and CDR2 YENEEA. The CDR3 covers 13 residues. CDR3: CASSLTGNNEQFF. The CDR3 region has the DNA TGTGCCAGCAGCTTAACTGGGAACAATGAGCAGTTCTTC. Filled out from reference TRBV11-3 and TRBJ2-1, the complete variable domain reads EAGVVQSPRYKIIEKKQPVAFWCNPISGHNTLYWYLQNLGQGPELLIRYENEEAVDDSQLPKDRFSAERLKGVDSTLKIQPAELGDSAVYLCASSLTGNNEQFFGPGTRLTVL.